The 28 T cell receptor beta chains given below trace back to one sample, sequenced in a study of monozygotic twins with inflammatory bowel disease. TCRdb re-called the 5' RACE reads and shows each CDR3 protein once, DNA omitted. The clone table shows under 350,000 distinct CDR3 sequences, with the ten largest holding about 5%. The sequencing sample was made of blood. All receptors derive from a human donor with ulcerative colitis or Crohn's disease, or a healthy co-twin of an affected twin (not recorded which).

This chain connects TRBV7-2 to TRBJ2-7; TCRdb proposes TRBD1, but this gene call is untestable without DNA. The CDR3 is 14 residues long. The germline gives CDR1 SGHTA, CDR2 FQGNSA. The CDR3 loop reads CASSPGQGSNEQYF.

The chain employs TRBV12-3 or TRBV12-4 and TRBJ2-1; with no DNA, the TCRdb D assignment of TRBD1 cannot be verified. The CDR3 runs 14 residues. The CDR3 region is CASSLAGGSNEQFF.

This chain connects TRBV25-1 to TRBJ2-7; TCRdb designates TRBD2, a call that cannot be tested without DNA. CDR1 MGHDK and CDR2 SYGVNS come from the germline V gene. The CDR3 is made up of 12 amino acids. Here the CDR3 reads CASRGLYYEQYF.

This chain links TRBV4-2 with TRBJ2-1. There are 18 residues in the CDR3. CDR1 LGHNA and CDR2 YNFKEQ come from the germline V gene. CDR3 region: CASSQVIEAGDPYNEQFF.

The CDR3 region is CASKTTGQPQHF. This chain uses TRBV6-2 or TRBV6-3 with TRBJ1-5. CDR3 length equals 12 residues. Germline V gene data show CDR1 as MNHEY and CDR2 as SVGEGT.

The V and J genes are TRBV7-8 and TRBJ1-4. Germline CDR1 and CDR2: SGHVS and FQNEAQ. This CDR3 has 15 residues. The CDR3 loop reads CASSFDQRTNEKLFF.

The genes are TRBV15 and TRBJ1-2. CDR1 and CDR2 from the germline V gene are LNHNV and YYDKDF (reference sequence). The CDR3 totals 15 residues. The CDR3 is CATSHQARPQYGYTF.

V usage is TRBV29-1 and J usage is TRBJ2-7; with no DNA, the TCRdb D assignment of TRBD1 cannot be verified. This CDR3 comprises 13 residues. Germline-derived CDR1 and CDR2 are SQVTM and ANQGSEA. The CDR3 here is CSGTGKSSYEQYF.

The rearrangement joins TRBV20-1 to TRBJ2-5; TCRdb picks TRBD1, but there is no DNA to check that call. This CDR3 is 15 amino acids long. From germline, CDR1 is DFQATT and CDR2 SNEGSKA (reference sequence). The CDR3 region is CSARDLGHRQETQYF.

CDR3 in amino acids: CASSLGVSGNTIYF. V gene TRBV5-6 combines with J gene TRBJ1-3. The CDR3 totals 14 residues. Germline CDR1 is SGHDT and CDR2 is YYEEEE.

This chain connects TRBV5-5 to TRBJ2-2; TCRdb names TRBD2, which stays unverified in the absence of DNA. CDR1 and CDR2 from the germline V gene are SGHKS and YYEKEE (reference sequence). The length of the CDR3 is 15 residues. CDR3 protein: CASSRTSGNTGELFF.

V is TRBV5-1 and J is TRBJ2-7; TCRdb picks TRBD1, but there is no DNA to check that call. The CDR3 is 14 residues long. Germline V gene sequence: CDR1 SGHRS, CDR2 YFSETQ. Here the CDR3 reads CASSPTWEGAEQYF.

The V call is TRBV12-3 or TRBV12-4, the J call TRBJ2-3; TCRdb lists TRBD1, though no DNA is available to test this call. The CDR3 runs to 14 residues. The CDR3 is CASSLGGPLDTQYF.

The chain has TRBV5-4 and TRBJ2-5; TCRdb indicates TRBD1, and absent DNA this call remains unverified. The V gene's germline CDR1 is SGHNT and CDR2 YYREEE (reference sequence). This CDR3 comprises 13 residues. This CDR3 reads CASSFGQRETQYF.

This chain links TRBV5-1 with TRBJ2-7; TCRdb indicates TRBD1, and absent DNA this call remains unverified. In germline, CDR1 is SGHRS, CDR2 YFSETQ. This CDR3 has 13 amino acids. CDR3 region: CASAGTEFYEQYF.

The chain recombines TRBV20-1 with TRBJ2-7; TCRdb's D call, TRBD1, is unchecked because there is no DNA. The CDR3 is 13 residues long. From germline, CDR1 is DFQATT and CDR2 SNEGSKA (reference sequence). The CDR3 loop reads CSVADRGLFEQYF.

The chain has TRBV29-1 and TRBJ1-3; TCRdb names TRBD1, which stays unverified in the absence of DNA. The length of the CDR3 is 14 residues. Germline loops: CDR1 SQVTM, CDR2 ANQGSEA. CDR3 loop: CSSRGDRDGNTIYF.

J is TRBJ1-1 and V is TRBV14; TCRdb selects TRBD1, and the lack of DNA leaves this call unchecked. The CDR3 loop spans 13 amino acids. In germline, CDR1 is SGHDN, CDR2 FVKESK. The CDR3 loop is CASSQDTGGRAFF.

This sequence joins TRBV20-1 and TRBJ1-3; TCRdb designates TRBD1, a call that cannot be tested without DNA. Germline values: CDR1 DFQATT, CDR2 SNEGSKA (reference sequence). This CDR3 comprises 17 residues. This chain's CDR3 is CSARTGLYLHSGNTIYF.

The V call is TRBV19, the J call TRBJ2-1; TCRdb selects TRBD1, and the lack of DNA leaves this call unchecked. CDR1 LNHDA and CDR2 SQIVND come from the germline V gene (reference sequence). The CDR3 totals 14 residues. The CDR3: CASSISGTDNEQFF.

This chain links TRBV10-2 with TRBJ1-2. This CDR3 is 13 amino acids long. The germline CDR1 and CDR2 sequences are WSHSY and SAAADI. CDR3 sequence reads: CASSEGRRYGYTF.

This chain connects TRBV12-3 or TRBV12-4 to TRBJ2-1; TCRdb reports TRBD2, a call that lacks DNA to check it against. This CDR3 is built from 15 residues. CDR3 in amino acids: CASSLAGGIYNEQFF.

The rearrangement links TRBV7-2 to TRBJ1-5; TCRdb designates TRBD1, a call that cannot be tested without DNA. The germline V gene has CDR1 SGHTA and CDR2 FQGNSA. The CDR3 sequence is 16 residues long. This CDR3 is CASSSPGQGRNQPQHF. The variable domain in full, completed from reference TRBV7-2 and TRBJ1-5, reads GAGVSQSPSNKVTEKGKDVELRCDPISGHTALYWYRQSLGQGLEFLIYFQGNSAPDKSGLPSDRFSAERTGGSVSTLTIQRTQQEDSAVYLCASSSPGQGRNQPQHFGDGTRLSIL.

The chain carries TRBV10-3 and TRBJ2-2. The CDR3 loop spans 18 amino acids. CDR1 and CDR2 (germline): ENHRY, SYGVKD. CDR3 sequence reads: CAISEWEVVRSGTGELFF.

The chain joins TRBV5-1 to TRBJ2-3; TCRdb's D gene call, TRBD1, goes unchecked for lack of DNA. CDR1 is SGHRS and CDR2 is YFSETQ in the germline V gene. The CDR3 is 12 amino acids. CDR3 protein: CASSRDGDTQYF.

This chain connects TRBV4-1 to TRBJ1-6; TCRdb returns TRBD1, unconfirmable since there is no DNA. The CDR3 has 15 residues. Germline CDR1 is MGHRA and CDR2 is YSYEKL. The CDR3 spells CASSQETGGGSPLHF.

This sequence joins TRBV4-3 and TRBJ2-1; TCRdb designates TRBD2, a call that cannot be tested without DNA. Germline V gene lookup returns CDR1 LGHNA and CDR2 YSLEER. This CDR3 contains 16 residues. CDR3 sequence: CASSQAASGGANEQFF.

The rearrangement joins TRBV7-9 to TRBJ2-7; the TRBD1 assignment by TCRdb is unverifiable without DNA. Germline assignment: CDR1 SEHNR and CDR2 FQNEAQ (reference sequence). The CDR3 spans 15 residues. The CDR3 sequence is CASSSFNGGAYEQYF.